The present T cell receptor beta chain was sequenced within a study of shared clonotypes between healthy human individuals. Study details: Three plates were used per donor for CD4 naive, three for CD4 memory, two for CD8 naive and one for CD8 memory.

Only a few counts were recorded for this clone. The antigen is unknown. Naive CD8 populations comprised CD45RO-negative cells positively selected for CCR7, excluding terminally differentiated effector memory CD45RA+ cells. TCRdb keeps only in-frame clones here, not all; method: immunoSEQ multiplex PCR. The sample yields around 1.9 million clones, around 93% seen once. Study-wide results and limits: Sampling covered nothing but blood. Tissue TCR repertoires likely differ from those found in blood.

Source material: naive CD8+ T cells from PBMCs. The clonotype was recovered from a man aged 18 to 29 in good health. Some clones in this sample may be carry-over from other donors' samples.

CDR3 sequence: CASSTTGLVQRYF. DNA for the CDR3: TGTGCCAGCAGTACCACGGGACTCGTCCAGCGGTACTTC. The chain joins TRBV28 to TRBJ2-7, with a possible D match to TRBD2 (6 bases). The CDR3 spans 13 residues. The V end was cut by 5 bases, the J end by 12 bases, with 20 bases between. Germline-derived CDR1 and CDR2 are MDHEN and SYDVKM.